The present TCR beta chain was sequenced within a study of T cell repertoires in cytomegalovirus infection (dated by TCRdb to the late 2010s). At the level of the whole study: Alongside well-studied HLA-B-restricted epitopes, the peptide stimulations were aimed at recently identified HLA-C-restricted CMV epitopes, whose presentation resists viral immunomodulation. Donor HLA type was relevant to the analysis, as public TCR beta signatures indicated carriage of CMV infection together with the matching HLA type. Points the paper makes about the study in general: The ex vivo response was dominated by HLA-C-restricted CMV-specific TCR beta clonotypes, which also provided the single most frequent clonotype in two of eight donors. Carriers of CMV infection plus the relevant HLA type were discriminated by the cumulative frequency of public TCR beta family members in the study cohort and in an independent approximately 350-donor cohort.

The sample's treatment or condition label, decoded: in vitro stimulation with specific CMV peptide epitopes to enrich CMV-specific T cells. These reads were obtained on an Illumina HiSeq 1500. TCRdb took the public reads, trimmed them with fastp at Q25, ran MiXCR for clone calling and kept in-frame beta chains. Rows matching on CDR3 protein sequence are summarized as one entry with the most common DNA and genes. The sample profile shows 400,000 to 600,000 distinct CDR3 sequences; 42% of them were found once. The ten largest clones take up about 39% of the sample. In regard to this clonotype: No antigen is known for it. No much larger clone exists at a distance of one base, and base qualities are not known.

CDR1 MGHDK and CDR2 SYGVNS were looked up in the germline V gene. The CDR3 has 13 amino acids, counting the end cysteine and phenylalanine. The retained sequence is limited to the CDR3, 39 bases, with the frame set at the first base. V is pared back by 3 bases and J by 0 bases, with 5 bases lying between the germline termini. Sequences were derived from cultured PBMCs, sampled from culture after CMV antigen stimulation. The sequence came from a human donor in good health (CMV status not recorded). Some clones in this sample may be carry-over from other donors' samples. The chain is made from TRBV25-1 and TRBJ1-2, with no confidently assigned D gene. The CDR3 in this case is CASSEVSNYGYTF. The bases are TGTGCCAGCAGTGAGGTTTCTAACTATGGCTACACCTTC.